A selection of T cell receptor beta chains follows, all from one sample in a study of OX40 agonist ivuxolimab in advanced cancers. Assay: immunoSEQ multiplex PCR; the TCRdb copy retains only in-frame clones and omits some. The table has under 140,000 clones, approximately 89% seen once. Specimen: CD4+ or CD8+ T cells sorted from blood, collected in a trial of the OX40 agonist ivuxolimab. These receptors were obtained from an adult with an advanced solid tumor such as melanoma, head and neck, liver or kidney cancer. Both conserved end residues are trimmed from each CDR3. Fields, in order: V gene, D gene, CDR3 protein. The D gene is left open where the match is weak.

>TRBV7-9|NA
ASSLGPGGEAF
>TRBV7-3|NA
ASSLKGADTQY
>TRBV19|NA
ASSILGSQPGETQY
>TRBV6-1|NA
ASRAVNRENAF
>TRBV6-1|NA
ASSERRFTEAF
>TRBV19|NA
ASSPPGLRGETQY
>TRBV6-5|TRBD1
ASSPGGAGINEQY
>TRBV18|TRBD2
ASSPPGLAGGYEQF
>TRBV6-5|NA
ASSLQGLGGYT
>TRBV5-1|NA
ASSLAPGNEQF
>TRBV9|NA
ASSPATRPDYGYT
>TRBV2|NA
ASTSGRVSDTQY
>TRBV6-5|TRBD1
ASRETGVGKNEQF
>TRBV19|TRBD2
ASRRGLAGGFPGANVLT
>TRBV10-1|TRBD2
ASSESGLAEPGTYEQY
>TRBV4-2|NA
ASSQVNDPANTGELF
>TRBV11-2|NA
ASSLDSNQPQH
>TRBV19|NA
ASSIGAYYEQY
>TRBV7-8|NA
ASSPDGNTEAF
>TRBV6-6|NA
ASSYHQGNQPQH
>TRBV7-9|TRBD1
ASSSGTVYGYT
>TRBV28|NA
AIQGGTHQPQH
>TRBV14|NA
ASSRRQALRSEAF
>TRBV30|NA
AWSLKQDSNQPQH
>TRBV19|NA
ASSTRTVSGTQY
>TRBV28|NA
ASSFAGMNTEAF
>TRBV25-1|NA
ASSVDRTHEQY
>TRBV27|TRBD1
ASTSQGVNYGYT
>TRBV4-1|TRBD2
ASSQLAVANTGELF
>TRBV9|NA
ASSPNEANTEAF
>TRBV28|TRBD1
ASSLKGDRGATGELF
>TRBV29-1|NA
SVREPVSYEQY
>TRBV4-2|NA
ASSQVNGPPDPSGANVLT
>TRBV30|NA
AWSFGSNQPQH
>TRBV7-2|TRBD2
ASSFRGLAPNEQF
>TRBV7-2|NA
ASSLIVSYEQY
>TRBV11-2|NA
ASRGEMNTGELF
>TRBV7-8|NA
ASSPVVYWTEQETQY
>TRBV11-2|NA
ASPRDRDTTRNEQF
>TRBV10-3|NA
AISELGLYEQY
>TRBV5-1|NA
ASSRERQNTEAF
>TRBV30|TRBD1
AWSVQGDQPQH
>TRBV6-5|NA
ASSYSGRVGTEAF
>TRBV21-1|NA
ASRAGTGNEKLF
>TRBV7-2|TRBD2
ASSFPGRGETQY
>TRBV5-4|TRBD1
ASSLTGGEETQY
>TRBV10-2|NA
ASRLTTGLNQPQH
>TRBV18|TRBD1
ASSPSDRVGKLF
>TRBV6-6|TRBD1
ASRSGQRNEKLF
>TRBV18|NA
ASSPIPPTRATYGYT
>TRBV7-9|TRBD2
ASSLLAGGTDTQY
>TRBV29-1|TRBD2
SVGELAGADFGELF
>TRBV28|TRBD1
ASSVPGQTNTEAF
>TRBV11-3|NA
ASSLVGRDNEQF
>TRBV6-5|TRBD1
ASRVNRGGLQPQH
>TRBV7-2|NA
ASSLWTDQPQH
>TRBV4-1|TRBD1
ASSQGTGVVNEKLF